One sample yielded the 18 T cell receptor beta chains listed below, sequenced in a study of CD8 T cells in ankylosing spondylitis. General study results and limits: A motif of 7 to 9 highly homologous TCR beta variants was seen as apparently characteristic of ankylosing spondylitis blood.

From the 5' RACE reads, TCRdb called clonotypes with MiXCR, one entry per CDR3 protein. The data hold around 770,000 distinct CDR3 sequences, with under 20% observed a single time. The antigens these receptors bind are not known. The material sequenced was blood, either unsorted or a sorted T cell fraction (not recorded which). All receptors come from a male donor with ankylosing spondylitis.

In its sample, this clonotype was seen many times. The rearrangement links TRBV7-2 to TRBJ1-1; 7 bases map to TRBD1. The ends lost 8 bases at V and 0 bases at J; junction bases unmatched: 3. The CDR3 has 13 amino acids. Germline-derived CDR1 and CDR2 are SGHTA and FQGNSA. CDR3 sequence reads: CASGGQLNTEAFF. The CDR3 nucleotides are TGTGCCAGCGGGGGACAGCTGAACACTGAAGCTTTCTTT.

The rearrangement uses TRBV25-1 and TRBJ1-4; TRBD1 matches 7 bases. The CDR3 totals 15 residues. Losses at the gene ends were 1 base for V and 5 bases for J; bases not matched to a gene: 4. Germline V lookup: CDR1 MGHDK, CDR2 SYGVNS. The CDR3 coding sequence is TGTGCCAGCAGTGAATTGAGCAGGGGGAATGAAAAACTGTTTTTT. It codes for CASSELSRGNEKLFF.

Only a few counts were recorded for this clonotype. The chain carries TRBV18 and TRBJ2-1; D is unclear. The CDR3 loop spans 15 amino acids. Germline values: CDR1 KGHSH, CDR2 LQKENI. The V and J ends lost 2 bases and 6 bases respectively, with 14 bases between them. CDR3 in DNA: TGTGCCAGCTCACCAACACCAGACACAGCCAATGAGCAGTTCTTC. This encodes CASSPTPDTANEQFF.

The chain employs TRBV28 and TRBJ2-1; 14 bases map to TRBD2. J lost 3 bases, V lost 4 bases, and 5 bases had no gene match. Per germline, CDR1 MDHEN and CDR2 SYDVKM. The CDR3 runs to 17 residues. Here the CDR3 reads CASSSGLAGDYYNEQFF. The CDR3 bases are TGTGCCAGCAGTTCGGGACTAGCGGGAGACTACTACAATGAGCAGTTCTTC.

CDR3 in DNA: TGCAGTGCCCAGACTAGCGGGAGATCCCAAGAGACCCAGTACTTC. It encodes CSAQTSGRSQETQYF. This chain joins TRBV20-1 and TRBJ2-5, with 12 bases aligning to TRBD2. V shed 6 bases, J shed 1 base, and the junction held 6 bases outside the gene matches. The CDR3 contains 15 residues. Per germline, CDR1 DFQATT and CDR2 SNEGSKA (reference sequence).

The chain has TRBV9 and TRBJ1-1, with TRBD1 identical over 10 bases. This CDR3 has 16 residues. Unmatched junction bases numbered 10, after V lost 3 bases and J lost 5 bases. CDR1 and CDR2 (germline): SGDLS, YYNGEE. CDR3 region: CASSADRDRGPTEAFF. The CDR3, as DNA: TGTGCCAGCAGCGCCGACCGGGACAGGGGACCTACTGAAGCTTTCTTT.

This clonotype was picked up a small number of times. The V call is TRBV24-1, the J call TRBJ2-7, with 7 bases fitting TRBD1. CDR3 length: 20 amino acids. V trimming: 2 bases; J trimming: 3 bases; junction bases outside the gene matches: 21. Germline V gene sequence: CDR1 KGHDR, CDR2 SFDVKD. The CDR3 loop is CATSDWGLGTAPSSDYEQYF. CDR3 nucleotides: TGTGCCACCAGTGATTGGGGCCTTGGGACAGCTCCTTCGTCCGACTACGAGCAGTACTTC.

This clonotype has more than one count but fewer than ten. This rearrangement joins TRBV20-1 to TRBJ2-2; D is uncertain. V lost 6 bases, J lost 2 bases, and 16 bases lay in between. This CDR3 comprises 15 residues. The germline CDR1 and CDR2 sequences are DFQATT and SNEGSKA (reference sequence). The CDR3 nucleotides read TGCAGTGCCTTCTCTAGGGTAGTAAACACCGGGGAGCTGTTTTTT. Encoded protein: CSAFSRVVNTGELFF.

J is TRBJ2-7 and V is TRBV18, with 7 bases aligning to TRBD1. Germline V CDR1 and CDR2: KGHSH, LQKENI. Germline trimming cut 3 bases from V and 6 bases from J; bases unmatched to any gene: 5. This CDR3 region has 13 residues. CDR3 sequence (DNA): TGTGCCAGCTCACCCGCACAGGGGAGCGAGCAGTACTTC. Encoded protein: CASSPAQGSEQYF.

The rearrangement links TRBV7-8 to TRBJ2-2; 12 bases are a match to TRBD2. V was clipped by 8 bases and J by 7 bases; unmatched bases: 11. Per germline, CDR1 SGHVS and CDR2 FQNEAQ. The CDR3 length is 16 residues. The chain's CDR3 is CASGILAGGLGGELFF. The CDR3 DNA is TGTGCCAGCGGCATACTAGCGGGAGGATTGGGCGGGGAGCTGTTTTTT.

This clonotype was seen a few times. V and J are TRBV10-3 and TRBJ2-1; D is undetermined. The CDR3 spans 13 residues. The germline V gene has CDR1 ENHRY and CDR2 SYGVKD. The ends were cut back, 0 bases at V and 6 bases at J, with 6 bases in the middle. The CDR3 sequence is CAISESFSNEQFF. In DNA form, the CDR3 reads TGTGCCATCAGTGAGTCGTTCAGCAATGAGCAGTTCTTC.

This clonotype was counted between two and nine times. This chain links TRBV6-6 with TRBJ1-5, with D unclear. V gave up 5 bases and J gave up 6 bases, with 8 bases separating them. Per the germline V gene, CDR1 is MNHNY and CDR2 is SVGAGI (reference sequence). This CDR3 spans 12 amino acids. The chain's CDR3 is CASSTGVQPQHF. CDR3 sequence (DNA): TGTGCCAGCAGTACCGGGGTTCAGCCCCAGCATTTT.

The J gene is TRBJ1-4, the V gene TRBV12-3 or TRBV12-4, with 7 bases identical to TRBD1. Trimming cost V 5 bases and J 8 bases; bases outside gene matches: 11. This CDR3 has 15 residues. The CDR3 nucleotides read TGTGCCAGCAGTACCACAGGGGCGAGGGAAGAAAAACTGTTTTTT. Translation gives CASSTTGAREEKLFF.

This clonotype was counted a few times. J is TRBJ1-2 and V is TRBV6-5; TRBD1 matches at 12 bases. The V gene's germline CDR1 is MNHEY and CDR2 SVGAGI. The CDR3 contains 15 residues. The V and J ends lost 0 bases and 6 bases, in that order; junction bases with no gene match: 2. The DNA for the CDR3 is TGTGCCAGCAGTTACTCGGGACAGGGGGCGGATGGCTACACCTTC. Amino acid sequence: CASSYSGQGADGYTF.

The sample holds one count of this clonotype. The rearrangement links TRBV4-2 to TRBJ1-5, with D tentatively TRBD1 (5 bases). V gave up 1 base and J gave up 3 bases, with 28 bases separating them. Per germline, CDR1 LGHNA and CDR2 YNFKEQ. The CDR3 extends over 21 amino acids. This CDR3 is CASSQVGVRGPPFGANQPQHF. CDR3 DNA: TGTGCCAGCAGCCAAGTAGGGGTGCGGGGACCTCCCTTCGGGGCCAATCAGCCCCAGCATTTT.

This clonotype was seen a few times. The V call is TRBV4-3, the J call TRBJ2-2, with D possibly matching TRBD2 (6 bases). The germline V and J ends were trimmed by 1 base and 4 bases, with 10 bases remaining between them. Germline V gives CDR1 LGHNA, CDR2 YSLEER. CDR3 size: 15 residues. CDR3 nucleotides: TGCGCCAGCAGCCAAGGACTAGAGACCACCGGGGAGCTGTTTTTT. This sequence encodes CASSQGLETTGELFF.

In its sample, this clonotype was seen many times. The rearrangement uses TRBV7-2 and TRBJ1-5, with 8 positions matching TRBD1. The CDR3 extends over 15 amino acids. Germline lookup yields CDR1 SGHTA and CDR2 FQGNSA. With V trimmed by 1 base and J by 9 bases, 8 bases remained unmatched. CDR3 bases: TGTGCCAGCAGCTTAGGCGGACAGGGTCAAGGGCCCCAGCATTTT. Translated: CASSLGGQGQGPQHF.

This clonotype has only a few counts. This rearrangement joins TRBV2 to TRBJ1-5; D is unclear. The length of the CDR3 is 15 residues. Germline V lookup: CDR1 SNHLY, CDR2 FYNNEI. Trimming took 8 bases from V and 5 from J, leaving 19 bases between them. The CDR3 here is CASRFGQENYQPQHF. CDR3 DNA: TGTGCCAGCCGATTTGGGCAGGAGAACTATCAGCCCCAGCATTTT.